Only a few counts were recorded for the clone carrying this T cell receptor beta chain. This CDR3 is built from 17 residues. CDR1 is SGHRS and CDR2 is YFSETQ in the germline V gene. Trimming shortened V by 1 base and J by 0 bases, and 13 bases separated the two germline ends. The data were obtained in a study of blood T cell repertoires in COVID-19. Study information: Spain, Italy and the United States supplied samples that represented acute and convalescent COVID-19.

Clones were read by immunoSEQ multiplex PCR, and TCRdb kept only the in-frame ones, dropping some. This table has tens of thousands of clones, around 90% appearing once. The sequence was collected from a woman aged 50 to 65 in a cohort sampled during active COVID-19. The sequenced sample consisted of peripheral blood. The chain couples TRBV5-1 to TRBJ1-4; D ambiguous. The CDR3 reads CASSLFGGRATNEKLFF. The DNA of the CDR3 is TGCGCCAGCAGCTTGTTCGGCGGGCGAGCAACTAATGAAAAACTGTTTTTT. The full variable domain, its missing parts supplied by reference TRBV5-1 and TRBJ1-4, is KAGVTQTPRYLIKTRGQQVTLSCSPISGHRSVSWYQQTPGQGLQFLFEYFSETQRNKGNFPGRFSGRQFSNSRSEMNVSTLELGDSALYLCASSLFGGRATNEKLFFGSGTQLSVL.